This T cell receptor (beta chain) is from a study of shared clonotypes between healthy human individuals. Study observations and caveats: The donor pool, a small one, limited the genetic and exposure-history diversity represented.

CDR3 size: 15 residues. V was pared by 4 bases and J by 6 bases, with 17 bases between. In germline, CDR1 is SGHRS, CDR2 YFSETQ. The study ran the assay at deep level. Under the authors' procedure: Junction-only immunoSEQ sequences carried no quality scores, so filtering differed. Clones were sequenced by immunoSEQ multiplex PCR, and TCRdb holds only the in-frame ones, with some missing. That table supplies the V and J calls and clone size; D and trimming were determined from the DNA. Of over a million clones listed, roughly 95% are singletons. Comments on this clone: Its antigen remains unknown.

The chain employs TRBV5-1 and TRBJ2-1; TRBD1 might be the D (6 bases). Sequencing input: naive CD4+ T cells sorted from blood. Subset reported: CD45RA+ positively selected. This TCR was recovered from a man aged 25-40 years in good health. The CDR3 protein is CASSVGQLTGNEQFF. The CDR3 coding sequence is TGCGCCAGCAGCGTCGGACAGTTAACGGGCAATGAGCAGTTCTTC. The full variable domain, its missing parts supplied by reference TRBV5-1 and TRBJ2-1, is KAGVTQTPRYLIKTRGQQVTLSCSPISGHRSVSWYQQTPGQGLQFLFEYFSETQRNKGNFPGRFSGRQFSNSRSEMNVSTLELGDSALYLCASSVGQLTGNEQFFGPGTRLTVL.